The entry that follows covers one TCR beta chain sequence. The antigen remains unidentified. Mismatch with germline at one junction end may stem from a read error. Only in-frame clones appear in the TCRdb table, and some are missing; sequencing was by immunoSEQ multiplex PCR. The profile shows 80,000 to 100,000 clones, approximately 91% of them singletons. The CDR3 loop spans 16 amino acids. In germline, CDR1 is SSHAT, CDR2 FNYEAQ (reference sequence). These data originate in a study of T cell responses to AZD1222 COVID-19 vaccine. Study summary: Second-dose groups at about 4 or about 12 weeks were pooled. Study conclusions and caveats: Only six AZD1222 recipients tested seropositive at baseline. When two AZD1222 doses had been given, Spike-specific TCR breadth and depth rose. Vaccine-associated CD4 TCRs ranged over spike, dominating at 160-218 and 743-854.

The sample consisted of peripheral blood, taken on day 0 of AZD1222 vaccination. The rearrangement links TRBV7-7 to TRBJ2-1; 8 bases map to TRBD1. The receptor was derived from an adult in good health. The CDR3, as DNA: TGTGCTAGCAGCTTAAAACAGGGGGGCACCTACAATGAGCAGTTCTTC. Amino acids: CASSLKQGGTYNEQFF.